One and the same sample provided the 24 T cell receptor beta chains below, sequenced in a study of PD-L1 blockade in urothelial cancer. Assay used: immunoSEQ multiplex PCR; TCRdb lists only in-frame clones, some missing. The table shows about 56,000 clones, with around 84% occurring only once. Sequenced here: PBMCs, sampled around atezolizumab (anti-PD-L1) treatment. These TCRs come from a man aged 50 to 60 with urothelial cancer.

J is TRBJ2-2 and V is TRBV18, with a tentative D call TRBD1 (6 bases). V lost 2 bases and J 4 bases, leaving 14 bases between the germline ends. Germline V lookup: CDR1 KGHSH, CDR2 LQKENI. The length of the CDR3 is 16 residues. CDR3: CASSPTQGRSTGELFF. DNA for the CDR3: TGTGCCAGCTCACCAACGCAGGGGCGGAGCACCGGGGAGCTGTTTTTT. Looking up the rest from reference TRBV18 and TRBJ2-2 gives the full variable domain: NAGVMQNPRHLVRRRGQEARLRCSPMKGHSHVYWYRQLPEEGLKFMVYLQKENIIDESGMPKERFSAEFPKEGPSILRIQQVVRGDSAAYFCASSPTQGRSTGELFFGEGSRLTVL.

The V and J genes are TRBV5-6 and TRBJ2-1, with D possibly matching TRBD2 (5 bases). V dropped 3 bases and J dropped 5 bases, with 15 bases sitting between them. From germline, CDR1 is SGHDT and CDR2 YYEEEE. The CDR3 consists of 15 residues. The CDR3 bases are TGTGCCAGCAGCTCGTGGGAGAGATCGAACAATGAGCAGTTCTTC. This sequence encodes CASSSWERSNNEQFF.

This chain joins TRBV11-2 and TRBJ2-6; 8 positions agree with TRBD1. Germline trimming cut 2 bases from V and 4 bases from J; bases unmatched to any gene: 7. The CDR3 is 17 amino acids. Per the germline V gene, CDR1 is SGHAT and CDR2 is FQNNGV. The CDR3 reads CASSLTDRGTGANVLTF. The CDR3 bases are TGTGCCAGCAGCTTAACCGACAGGGGAACAGGGGCCAACGTCCTGACTTTC.

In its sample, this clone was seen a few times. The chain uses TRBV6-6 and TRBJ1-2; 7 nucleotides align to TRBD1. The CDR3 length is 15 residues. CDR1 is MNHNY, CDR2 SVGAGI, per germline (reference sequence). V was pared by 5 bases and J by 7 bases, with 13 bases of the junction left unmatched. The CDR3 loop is CASSSPDRPGVGYTF. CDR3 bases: TGTGCCAGCAGTAGCCCGGACAGGCCCGGGGTTGGCTACACCTTC.

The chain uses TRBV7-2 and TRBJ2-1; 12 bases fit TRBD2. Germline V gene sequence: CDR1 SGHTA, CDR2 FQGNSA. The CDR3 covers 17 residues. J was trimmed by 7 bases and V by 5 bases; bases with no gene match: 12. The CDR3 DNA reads TGTGCCAGCAGCCCGAGACCCGGGACTAGCGGGTTGAATGAGCAGTTCTTC. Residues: CASSPRPGTSGLNEQFF.

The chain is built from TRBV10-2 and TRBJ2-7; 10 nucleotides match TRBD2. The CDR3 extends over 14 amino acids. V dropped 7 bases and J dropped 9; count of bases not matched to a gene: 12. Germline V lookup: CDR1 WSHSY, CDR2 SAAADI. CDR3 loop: CASNNVAGGGGQYF. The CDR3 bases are TGCGCCAGCAATAATGTAGCGGGAGGCGGGGGGCAGTACTTC.

In DNA, the CDR3 is TGTGCCAGCAGCTTGCCGGGTCGCTACGAGCAGTACTTC. Translation gives CASSLPGRYEQYF. The gene calls are TRBV5-5 and TRBJ2-7, with unresolved D. Germline V gene data show CDR1 as SGHKS and CDR2 as YYEKEE (reference sequence). The CDR3 sequence is 13 residues long. Between the trimmed V and J ends, which lost 1 base and 3 bases, there was a span of 8 bases.

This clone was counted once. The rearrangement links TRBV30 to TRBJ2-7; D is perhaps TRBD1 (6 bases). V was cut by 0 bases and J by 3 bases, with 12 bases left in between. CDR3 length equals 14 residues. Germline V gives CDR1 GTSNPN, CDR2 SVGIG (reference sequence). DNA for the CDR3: TGTGCCTGGAGTGTAGCCACAGGGAACTACGAGCAGTACTTC. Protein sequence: CAWSVATGNYEQYF. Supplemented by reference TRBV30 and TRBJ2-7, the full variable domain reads SQTIHQWPATLVQPVGSPLSLECTVEGTSNPNLYWYRQAAGRGLQLLFYSVGIGQISSEVPQNLSASRPQDRQFILSSKKLLLSDSGFYLCAWSVATGNYEQYFGPGTRLTVT.

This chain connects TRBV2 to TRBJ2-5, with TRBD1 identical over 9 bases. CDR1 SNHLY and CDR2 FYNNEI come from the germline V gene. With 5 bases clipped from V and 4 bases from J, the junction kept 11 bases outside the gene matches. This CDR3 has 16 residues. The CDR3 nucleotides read TGTGCCAGCAGTATTTTTCCGGGACAGGGATCAGAGACCCAGTACTTC. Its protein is CASSIFPGQGSETQYF.

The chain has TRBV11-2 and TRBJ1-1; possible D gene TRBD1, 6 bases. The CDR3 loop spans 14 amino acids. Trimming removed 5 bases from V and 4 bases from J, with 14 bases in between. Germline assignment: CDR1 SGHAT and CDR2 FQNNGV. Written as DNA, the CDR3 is TGTGCCAGCAGCGCTCAAGGGGGAGCCACTGAAGCTTTCTTT. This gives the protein CASSAQGGATEAFF.

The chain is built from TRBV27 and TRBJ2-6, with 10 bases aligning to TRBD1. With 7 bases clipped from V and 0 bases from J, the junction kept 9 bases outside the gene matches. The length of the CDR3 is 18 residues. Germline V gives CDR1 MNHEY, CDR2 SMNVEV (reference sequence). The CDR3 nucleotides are TGTGCCAGCAAAACCGGGACAGGGGCAATCTCTGGGGCCAACGTCCTGACTTTC. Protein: CASKTGTGAISGANVLTF.

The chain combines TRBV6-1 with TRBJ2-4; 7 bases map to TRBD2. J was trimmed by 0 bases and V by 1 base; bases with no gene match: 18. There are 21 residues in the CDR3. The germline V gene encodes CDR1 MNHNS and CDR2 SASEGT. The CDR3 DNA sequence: TGTGCCAGCAGTGAAGGGGTGAGCGGGAAAGCTTCCCAACTAGCCAAAAACATTCAGTACTTC. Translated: CASSEGVSGKASQLAKNIQYF.

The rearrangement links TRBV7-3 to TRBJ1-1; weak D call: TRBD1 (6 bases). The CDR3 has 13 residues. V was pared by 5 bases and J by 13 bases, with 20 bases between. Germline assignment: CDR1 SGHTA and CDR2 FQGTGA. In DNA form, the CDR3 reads TGTGCCAGCAGCCCCGGGGGGGCAGGGAGGGTTTTCTTT. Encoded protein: CASSPGGAGRVFF. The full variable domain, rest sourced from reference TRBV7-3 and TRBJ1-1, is GAGVSQTPSNKVTEKGKYVELRCDPISGHTALYWYRQSLGQGPEFLIYFQGTGAADDSGLPNDRFFAVRPEGSVSTLKIQRTERGDSAVYLCASSPGGAGRVFFGQGTRLTVV.

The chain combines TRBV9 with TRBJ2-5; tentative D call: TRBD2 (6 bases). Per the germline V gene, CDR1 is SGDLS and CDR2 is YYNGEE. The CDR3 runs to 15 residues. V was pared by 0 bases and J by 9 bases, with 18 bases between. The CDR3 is CASSVGSAGHPAQYF. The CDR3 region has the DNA TGTGCCAGCAGCGTAGGTTCTGCGGGGCATCCGGCCCAGTACTTC.

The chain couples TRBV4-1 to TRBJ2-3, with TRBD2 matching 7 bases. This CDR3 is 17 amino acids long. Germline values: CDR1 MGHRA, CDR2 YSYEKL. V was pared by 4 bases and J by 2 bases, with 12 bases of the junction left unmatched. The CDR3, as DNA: TGCGCCAGCAGCCGATCGGTCGGACTAGTAACCACAGATACGCAGTATTTT. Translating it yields CASSRSVGLVTTDTQYF.

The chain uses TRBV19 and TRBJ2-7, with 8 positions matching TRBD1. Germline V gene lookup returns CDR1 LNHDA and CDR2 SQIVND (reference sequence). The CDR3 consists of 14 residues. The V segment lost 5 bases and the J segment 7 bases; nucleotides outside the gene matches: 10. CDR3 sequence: CASSGQGSIGEQYF. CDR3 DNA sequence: TGTGCCAGTAGTGGACAGGGATCTATCGGGGAGCAGTACTTC.

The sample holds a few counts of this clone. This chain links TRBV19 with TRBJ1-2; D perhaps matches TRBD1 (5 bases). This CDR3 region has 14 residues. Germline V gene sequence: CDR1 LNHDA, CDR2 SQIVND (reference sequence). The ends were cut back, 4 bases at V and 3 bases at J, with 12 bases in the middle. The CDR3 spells CASSSLDSYYGYTF. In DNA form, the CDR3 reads TGTGCCAGTAGTAGCTTAGACAGTTACTATGGCTACACCTTC.

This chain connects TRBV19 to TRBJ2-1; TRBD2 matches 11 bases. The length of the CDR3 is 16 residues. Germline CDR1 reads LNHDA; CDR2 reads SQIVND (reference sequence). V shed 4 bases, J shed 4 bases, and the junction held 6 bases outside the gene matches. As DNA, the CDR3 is TGTGCCAGTAGTACCCCGGGACTAGCGGTATACAATGAGCAGTTCTTC. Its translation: CASSTPGLAVYNEQFF.

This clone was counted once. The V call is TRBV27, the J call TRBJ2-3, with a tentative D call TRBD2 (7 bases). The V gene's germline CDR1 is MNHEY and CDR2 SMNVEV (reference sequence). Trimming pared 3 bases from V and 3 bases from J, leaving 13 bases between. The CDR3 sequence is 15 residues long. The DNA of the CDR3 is TGTGCCAGCAGTTTGGGTGGGAGGGGGACAGATACGCAGTATTTT. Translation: CASSLGGRGTDTQYF.

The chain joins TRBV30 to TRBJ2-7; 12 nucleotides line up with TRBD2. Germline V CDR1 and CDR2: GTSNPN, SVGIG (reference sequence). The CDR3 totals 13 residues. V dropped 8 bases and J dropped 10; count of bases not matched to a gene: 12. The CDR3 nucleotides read TGTGCCGTAAGGACTAGCGGGGCCCCCTCACAGTACTTC. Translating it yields CAVRTSGAPSQYF.

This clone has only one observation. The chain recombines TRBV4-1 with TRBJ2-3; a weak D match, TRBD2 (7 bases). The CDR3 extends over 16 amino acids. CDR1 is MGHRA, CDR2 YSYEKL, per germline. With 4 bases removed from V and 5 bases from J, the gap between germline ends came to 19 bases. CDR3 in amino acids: CASSPRWGGDRDTQYF. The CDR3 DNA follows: TGCGCCAGCAGCCCTCGGTGGGGGGGCGACCGAGATACGCAGTATTTT.

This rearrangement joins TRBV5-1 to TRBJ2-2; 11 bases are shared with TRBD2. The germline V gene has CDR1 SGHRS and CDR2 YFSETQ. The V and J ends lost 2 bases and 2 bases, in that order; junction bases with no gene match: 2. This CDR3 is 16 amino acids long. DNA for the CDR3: TGCGCCAGCAGCTTAACTAGCGGGGGAAACACCGGGGAGCTGTTTTTT. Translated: CASSLTSGGNTGELFF. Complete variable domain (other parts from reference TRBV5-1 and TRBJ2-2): KAGVTQTPRYLIKTRGQQVTLSCSPISGHRSVSWYQQTPGQGLQFLFEYFSETQRNKGNFPGRFSGRQFSNSRSEMNVSTLELGDSALYLCASSLTSGGNTGELFFGEGSRLTVL.

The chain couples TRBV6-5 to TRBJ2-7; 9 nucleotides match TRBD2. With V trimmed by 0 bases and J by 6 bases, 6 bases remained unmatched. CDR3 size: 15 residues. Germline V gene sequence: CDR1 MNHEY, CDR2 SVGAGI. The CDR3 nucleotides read TGTGCCAGCAGTTACTCGGGCGGGAGGGCCACCGAGCAGTACTTC. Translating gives CASSYSGGRATEQYF.

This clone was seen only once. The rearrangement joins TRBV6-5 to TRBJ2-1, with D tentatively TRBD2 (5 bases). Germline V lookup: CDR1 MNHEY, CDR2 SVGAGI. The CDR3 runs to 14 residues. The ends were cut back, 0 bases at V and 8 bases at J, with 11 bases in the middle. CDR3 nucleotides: TGTGCCAGCAGTTACTCGATCGCGGGCTATGAGCAGTTCTTC. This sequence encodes CASSYSIAGYEQFF.